This T cell receptor (beta chain) was recovered during a study of shared clonotypes between healthy human individuals (dated by TCRdb to 2020 to 2022). About the full investigation: The cohort comprised a couple of women and a few men aged 18 to 49 years. Per donor, three plates each were used for CD4 naive and CD4 memory, two for CD8 naive, and one for CD8 memory. To estimate repertoire size and how much clonotypes are shared between individuals, the study performed deep sequencing of blood TCR repertoires from about five healthy adults. Different laboratories and diverse techniques were used to prepare libraries and sequence TCR repertoires, to increase sequencing depth and limit assay-specific biases. Leukapheresis yielded between about 0.85 and 9 billion PBMCs per donor. Broader findings and caveats from the paper: When a handful of donors were compared, the shared fraction of clonotypes was around 5% for naive CD4, less than 4% for naive CD8, 2.3% for memory CD4, and roughly 0.4% for memory CD8. Based on pairwise subsampling, the degree of clonotype sharing among donors was expected to be affected by sequencing depth. The genetic and exposure-history diversity represented was limited by the small number of donors. Compared with non-shared clonotypes, clonotypes shared by all four sorted-subset donors had higher generation probabilities. Even with the large sequencing depth, rarefaction of the sorted-subset datasets indicated that sequencing was incomplete. Sampling was restricted to blood, and TCR repertoires in tissue are likely to differ from TCR repertoires in blood. Naive subsets generally had larger estimated clonotype richness than memory subsets.

With respect to this clone: The antigen it recognizes is unknown. Base qualities are not provided; no much larger clone lies one nucleotide away.

Healthy HIV-negative adults with no recently reported acute infections or vaccinations were included as donors. Every donor was a Caucasian adult residing in Nashville, Tennessee, USA. CD4+ T cells were enriched by magnetic negative selection, after which naive cells were positively selected on CD45RA and the negative fraction was taken as the memory subset. Blood was obtained by leukapheresis, after which PBMCs were separated by Ficoll-Histopaque density gradient centrifugation and cryopreserved in liquid nitrogen vapor phase. Purity and quantity of every magnetically sorted T cell population were checked by analytical flow cytometry. Each sorted fraction had its genomic DNA isolated and then quantified by UV absorbance on a Nanodrop 2000c. Using the deep immunoSEQ assay, TCR CDR3 regions were amplified from genomic DNA by multiplex PCR. For each cell subset, the extracted genomic DNA was distributed evenly across all wells of several immunoSEQ 96-well plates, and each plate served as one replicate. Each replicate PCR for sorted subsets received about 180 ng genomic DNA, equal to around 32,000 T cell genomes. Purified libraries were measured with a Qubit 3.0 fluorometer, size-checked on a Bioanalyzer 2100, and measured again with the KAPA Library Quantification kit. Every immunoSEQ 96-well plate was sequenced on a separate single-read 150-cycle Illumina NextSeq 550 flow cell. On the authors' methods: Because the immunoSEQ output held only junctional sequences and lacked quality scores, the filtering could not match the filtering applied to full-length reads. Sequences were annotated with PyIR, a Python wrapper for IgBLAST v1.9, using IMGT germline references to assign V/J genes and CDR3. Reads with weak V/J assignments (E-value above 1e-6), missing CDR3, stop codons, out-of-frame junctions, or ambiguous translated residues were removed. V3J clonotypes were defined as sequences sharing the same inferred V gene, J gene, and CDR3 amino acid sequence. The percentage overlap between two repertoires was calculated by dividing the number of shared unique clonotypes by the size of the smaller repertoire. Three approaches were used to assess repertoire richness: RTK rarefaction, the Chao1 estimator, and Recon v2.1 estimates of unobserved clonotypes. For all TCRbeta clonotypes obtained by the gDNA method from four donors, generation probabilities were computed with OLGA. Entries here come from immuneACCESS through TCRdb and include only in-frame sequences with V and J called. Some clones fail to appear in such tables; in the studies checked, an unresolved V gene covers under half of the shortfall, and the cause of the remainder is unknown. The V and J calls and clone size come from that table; D and trimming were worked out from the DNA. The sample table holds some 2.3 million clones, of which approximately 95% were seen once. About 0.39% of the sample comes from the top ten.

The sequence came from a man between 18 and 35 years old in good health. Some clones in this sample may be carry-over from other donors' samples. The material sequenced was naive CD4+ T cells from PBMCs. Per the publication, the cell subset or site label means: CD45RA+ positively selected.

CDR3 loop: CASTGQGANSGGYTF. The DNA is as follows: TGTGCCAGCACCGGACAGGGGGCGAATTCGGGTGGCTACACCTTC. The chain was built from TRBV6-1 and TRBJ1-2; TRBD1 aligns with 11 central bases. From its cysteine to its phenylalanine, the CDR3 spans 15 amino acids. Only the CDR3 DNA stays, 45 bases, in frame from base 1. For CDR1 and CDR2, the germline V gene lists MNHNS and SASEGT. Unmatched junction bases come to 11, with V trimmed by 7 bases and J by 7 bases.